These T cell receptor beta chains were read from a single sample in a study of vaccination effects on CD4 cells after COVID-19. No antigen is known for these receptors. Repertoires were generated with immunoSEQ multiplex PCR, while TCRdb's copy carries only in-frame clones and drops some. The sample has around 67,000 clones, roughly four fifths seen once. The input for sequencing was CD4+ T cells from PBMCs cultured with HCoV-229E spike peptides, taken after COVID-19 vaccination. These receptors were collected from a human donor who received a COVID-19 vaccine. The CDR3 runs from the conserved cysteine through the conserved F or W.

cdr3_aa j_call v_call
CASSEVTVPNEQFF TRBJ2-1 TRBV6-1
CASSYQFYGYTF TRBJ1-2 TRBV6-2/TRBV6-3
CASHQDMSQPQHF TRBJ1-5 TRBV2
CASRGDRVVNEQFF TRBJ2-1 TRBV19
CASSFGYGGNTDTQYF TRBJ2-3 TRBV5-1
CAWNAKTGGHQPQHF TRBJ1-5 TRBV30
CASSPKDPSEGRGGKNIQYF TRBJ2-4 TRBV18
CATQQSRLASQYF TRBJ2-3 TRBV10-1
CASSLGLTQPQHF TRBJ1-5 TRBV28
CASIRGGHTDTQYF TRBJ2-3 TRBV28
CSFVPYNEQFF TRBJ2-1 TRBV20-1
CASSQGTSGGAGEQFF TRBJ2-1 TRBV4-1
CATEGAEGDTQYF TRBJ2-3 TRBV10-3
CASSPSDPSTDTQYF TRBJ2-3 TRBV5-1
CASKDTGELFF TRBJ2-2 TRBV12-3/TRBV12-4
CASILGGHGELFF TRBJ2-2 TRBV19
CASSSTQRMNTEAFF TRBJ1-1 TRBV6-5
CASSYFGTGNTEAFF TRBJ1-1 TRBV6-5
CASSDRVSQPQHF TRBJ1-5 TRBV3-1/TRBV3-2
CASSQDGGSGNTIYF TRBJ1-3 TRBV4-2
CSVVAGVKNIQYF TRBJ2-4 TRBV29-1
CAWSADRVGSYTF TRBJ1-2 TRBV30
CASSALSGRNTEAFF TRBJ1-1 TRBV9
CASSGGGAGGYTF TRBJ1-2 TRBV9
CASSQYTGGTGELFF TRBJ2-2 TRBV5-1
CASSLVGSGNTIYF TRBJ1-3 TRBV7-9
CASSFGGYNSPLHF TRBJ1-6 TRBV5-6
CASRTSQSSYNEQFF TRBJ2-1 TRBV19
CASSPWTVATETQYF TRBJ2-5 TRBV3-1/TRBV3-2
CAYQLDMNTEAFF TRBJ1-1 TRBV12-3/TRBV12-4
CATSRGGGSNGYTF TRBJ1-2 TRBV15